The 10 T cell receptor beta chains below all came from one sample that was sequenced in a study. TCRdb used MiXCR to reprocess the RT-PCR reads, holding one entry per CDR3 protein. The table shows about 680,000 distinct CDR3 sequences, with approximately 15% occurring only once. Input material: memory CD4+ T cells from blood. The receptor source for this set is a female donor in good health, serving as a healthy control.

Ten or more counts support this clonotype. This sequence joins TRBV20-1 and TRBJ2-2; 8 bases line up with TRBD2. The CDR3 loop spans 14 amino acids. CDR1 DFQATT and CDR2 SNEGSKA come from the germline V gene (reference sequence). The V gene end was trimmed by 5 bases and the J gene end by 5 bases; junction bases not matched to a gene: 7. CDR3 nucleotide sequence: TGCAGTGCTGGCAGCGGGGGTGGGACCGGGGAGCTGTTTTTT. Translating it yields CSAGSGGGTGELFF.

This clonotype was seen a handful of times. The chain recombines TRBV7-9 with TRBJ2-5, with D possibly matching TRBD2 (6 bases). Germline V gene data show CDR1 as SEHNR and CDR2 as FQNEAQ (reference sequence). CDR3 size: 16 residues. V lost 4 bases and J 2 bases, leaving 17 bases between the germline ends. CDR3 loop: CASSSPLSSVQETQYF. DNA for the CDR3: TGTGCCAGCAGCTCCCCTCTTTCTAGCGTTCAAGAGACCCAGTACTTC.

This chain joins TRBV4-1 and TRBJ2-5, with D possibly TRBD2 on 6 matching bases. V lost 2 bases, J lost 4 bases, and 8 bases lay in between. The CDR3 loop spans 13 amino acids. Germline CDR1 and CDR2: MGHRA and YSYEKL. The CDR3 loop is CASSQPGRETQYF. CDR3 bases: TGCGCCAGCAGCCAACCCGGGAGAGAGACCCAGTACTTC.

V and J are TRBV5-1 and TRBJ2-1; TRBD2 is a possible D gene (7 bases). Germline CDR1 and CDR2: SGHRS and YFSETQ. Trimming pared 4 bases from V and 3 bases from J, leaving 29 bases between. The CDR3 is 20 amino acids. CDR3 amino acids: CASSHPSGGQTLGIYNEQFF. The DNA for the CDR3 is TGCGCCAGCAGCCACCCTTCCGGGGGGCAGACCCTCGGCATCTACAATGAGCAGTTCTTC.

The V gene is TRBV20-1, the J gene TRBJ2-7; 9 bases map to TRBD1. The CDR3 covers 14 residues. CDR1 DFQATT and CDR2 SNEGSKA come from the germline V gene (reference sequence). After removal of 0 bases from V and 9 bases from J, the junction contained 9 bases not matched to a gene. The CDR3 sequence is CSAREGQGLVRQYF. The DNA of the CDR3 is TGCAGTGCTAGAGAGGGACAGGGACTCGTAAGGCAGTACTTC.

In its sample, this clonotype was seen a few times. The chain couples TRBV6-4 to TRBJ1-1; D is perhaps TRBD1 (6 bases). There are 14 residues in the CDR3. Germline assignment: CDR1 MRHNA and CDR2 SNTAGT. Trimming left V 5 bases short and J 4 bases short, with 14 bases between. The CDR3 nucleotides are TGTGCCAGCAGTTACAGGGAGGGGAGCACTGAAGCTTTCTTT. Translation: CASSYREGSTEAFF.

Only a few counts were recorded for this clonotype. The rearrangement uses TRBV12-3 or TRBV12-4 and TRBJ2-7, with D perhaps TRBD1 or TRBD2 (5 bases each). The CDR3 spans 13 residues. V was shortened by 3 bases and J by 5 bases, with 11 bases between the two germline ends. The DNA of the CDR3 is TGTGCCAGCAGTTTGGGCAGGGAGAACGAGCAGTACTTC. It yields the protein CASSLGRENEQYF.

In its sample, this clonotype was seen many times. The CDR3 sequence is CASSQPQRQGANEQFF. DNA for the CDR3: TGTGCCAGCAGTCAACCACAGCGGCAGGGGGCAAATGAGCAGTTCTTC. This rearrangement joins TRBV27 to TRBJ2-1; 8 bases map to TRBD1. The CDR3 has 16 residues. CDR1 and CDR2 (germline): MNHEY, SMNVEV (reference sequence). V was pared by 5 bases and J by 7 bases, with 13 bases of the junction left unmatched.

This clonotype was detected a few times. The chain recombines TRBV18 with TRBJ2-2, with D unclear. Germline CDR1 is KGHSH and CDR2 is LQKENI. V lost 4 bases and J 0 bases, leaving 12 bases between the germline ends. This CDR3 spans 16 amino acids. As DNA, the CDR3 is TGTGCCAGCTCACTCAAGACGTTTACGAACACCGGGGAGCTGTTTTTT. Its protein product is CASSLKTFTNTGELFF.

The chain is built from TRBV27 and TRBJ2-7; D is perhaps TRBD2 (6 bases). The V and J ends lost 1 base and 3 bases respectively, with 13 bases between them. This CDR3 comprises 15 residues. Per germline, CDR1 MNHEY and CDR2 SMNVEV (reference sequence). The CDR3 sequence is CASSLWGRSYYEQYF. DNA of the CDR3: TGTGCCAGCAGTTTATGGGGGAGGTCGTACTACGAGCAGTACTTC.